This entry is about one T cell receptor beta chain. The source of the sample is a study of shared T cell receptors in the human thymus. The germline V gene has CDR1 MNHNS and CDR2 SASEGT. Germline trimming cut 3 bases from V and 0 bases from J; bases unmatched to any gene: 8. The CDR3 totals 17 residues. Produced via immunoSEQ multiplex PCR; TCRdb's table is partial and in-frame only. The profile shows hundreds of thousands of clones, over 75% of them singletons. This sample was also put to use in a study of human thymus T cells. That report adds: Resected material from corrective heart surgery provided the thymus tissue analysed. An apparent bias in V and J gene usage was seen in thymic and blood repertoires.

The sequence came from a boy younger than two with a congenital heart defect. This chain uses TRBV6-1 with TRBJ2-7, with 10 bases fitting TRBD2. The sequenced sample was thymocytes. The CDR3 protein is CASSEGLASSSSYEQYF. As DNA, the CDR3 is TGTGCCAGCAGTGAGGGACTAGCGTCCAGTAGCTCCTACGAGCAGTACTTC.